Presented here are 6 T cell receptor beta chains from one specimen sequenced in a study of PD-1 blockade in classical Hodgkin lymphoma. Relapse after autologous stem cell transplantation occurred in every patient, and brentuximab vedotin exposure varied. Data came from immunoSEQ multiplex PCR; TCRdb stores just in-frame clones and leaves some out. The data contain 35,000 to 45,000 clones, around 76% of them singletons. The starting material was peripheral blood mononuclear cells (PBMCs), obtained before the second cycle of nivolumab. These receptor sequences come from a human donor with classical Hodgkin lymphoma.

The CDR3 nucleotides are TGTGCCAGCAGTGTTTGGACAGGGAACGATGGCTACACCTTC. It translates to CASSVWTGNDGYTF. This rearrangement joins TRBV6-1 to TRBJ1-2, with 8 bases lining up with TRBD1. The CDR3 runs 14 residues. CDR1 MNHNS and CDR2 SASEGT come from the germline V gene. V lost 4 bases to trimming and J lost 6 bases; unmatched junction nucleotides: 7.

The gene calls are TRBV9 and TRBJ2-7, with a possible D match to TRBD2 (6 bases). Germline CDR1 is SGDLS and CDR2 is YYNGEE. Deletions cut 6 bases from V and 5 bases from J, with 18 bases between. This CDR3 spans 14 amino acids. CDR3 residues: CASTPDRRAHEQYF. CDR3 in DNA: TGTGCCAGCACTCCCGATAGGAGGGCCCACGAGCAGTACTTC.

The chain uses TRBV6-5 and TRBJ1-4; possible D gene TRBD1, 6 bases. The V gene lost 2 bases and the J gene lost 3 bases, with 10 bases spanning the gap. The length of the CDR3 is 15 residues. Germline values: CDR1 MNHEY, CDR2 SVGAGI. The CDR3 sequence is CASSYGGQSNEKLFF. CDR3 DNA: TGTGCCAGCAGTTACGGTGGACAGTCTAATGAAAAACTGTTTTTT.

The chain employs TRBV27 and TRBJ2-7; tentatively, D is TRBD1 or TRBD2 (5 bases each). The CDR3 has 11 amino acids. Between the trimmed V and J ends, which lost 8 bases and 2 bases, there was a span of 7 bases. Germline V gives CDR1 MNHEY, CDR2 SMNVEV (reference sequence). The CDR3 sequence: CASGTTYEQYF. The DNA for the CDR3 is TGTGCCAGCGGGACGACCTACGAGCAGTACTTC.

V usage is TRBV28 and J usage is TRBJ1-4; tentative D call: TRBD1 (6 bases). The V end was cut by 11 bases, the J end by 7 bases, with 17 bases between. The CDR3 consists of 13 residues. Germline V lookup: CDR1 MDHEN, CDR2 SYDVKM. The CDR3 is CAVQGALGEKLFF. CDR3 nucleotide sequence: TGTGCCGTACAGGGTGCGTTAGGTGAAAAACTGTTTTTT.

The chain uses TRBV30 and TRBJ2-5; D is perhaps TRBD1 or TRBD2 (5 bases each). Germline V gene sequence: CDR1 GTSNPN, CDR2 SVGIG (reference sequence). Trimming stripped 2 bases from V and 4 bases from J, with 14 bases between. CDR3 length: 14 amino acids. Written as DNA, the CDR3 is TGTGCCTGGAGTATGGGACGGGGAATAGAGACCCAGTACTTC. Its translation: CAWSMGRGIETQYF.